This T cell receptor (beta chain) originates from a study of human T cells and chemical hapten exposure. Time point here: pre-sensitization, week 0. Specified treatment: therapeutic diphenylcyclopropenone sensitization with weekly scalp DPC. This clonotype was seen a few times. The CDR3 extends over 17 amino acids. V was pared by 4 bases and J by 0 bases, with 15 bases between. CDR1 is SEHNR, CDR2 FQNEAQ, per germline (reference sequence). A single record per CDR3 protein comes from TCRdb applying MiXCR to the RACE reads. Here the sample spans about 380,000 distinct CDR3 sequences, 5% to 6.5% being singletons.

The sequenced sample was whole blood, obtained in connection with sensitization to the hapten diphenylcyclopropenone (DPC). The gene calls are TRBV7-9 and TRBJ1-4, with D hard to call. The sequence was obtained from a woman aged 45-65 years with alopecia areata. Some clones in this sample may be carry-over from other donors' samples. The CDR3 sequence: CASSSKIQLATNEKLFF. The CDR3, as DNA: TGTGCCAGCAGCTCGAAGATACAGCTAGCAACTAATGAAAAACTGTTTTTT.